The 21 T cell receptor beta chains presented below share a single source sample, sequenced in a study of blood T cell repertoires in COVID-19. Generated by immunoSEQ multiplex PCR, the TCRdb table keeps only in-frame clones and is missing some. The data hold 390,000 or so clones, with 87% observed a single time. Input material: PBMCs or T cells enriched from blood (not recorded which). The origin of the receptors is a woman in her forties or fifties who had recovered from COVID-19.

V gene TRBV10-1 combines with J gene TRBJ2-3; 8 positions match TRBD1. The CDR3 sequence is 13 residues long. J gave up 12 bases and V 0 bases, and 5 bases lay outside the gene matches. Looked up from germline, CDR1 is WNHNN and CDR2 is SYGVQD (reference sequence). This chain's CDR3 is CASSESSGTGQYF. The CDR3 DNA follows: TGCGCCAGCAGTGAGTCCTCCGGGACAGGACAGTATTTT.

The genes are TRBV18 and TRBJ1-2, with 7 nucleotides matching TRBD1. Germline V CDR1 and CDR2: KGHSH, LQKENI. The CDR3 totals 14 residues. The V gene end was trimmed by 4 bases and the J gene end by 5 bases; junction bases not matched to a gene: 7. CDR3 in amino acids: CASSHDRVSYGYTF. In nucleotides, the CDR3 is TGTGCCAGCTCACACGACAGGGTTTCGTATGGCTACACCTTC.

CDR3 in DNA: TGCGCCAGCAGCCCTACCCGGGACTTGAGGACTGAAGCTTTCTTT. This sequence encodes CASSPTRDLRTEAFF. The chain uses TRBV4-3 and TRBJ1-1; possible D gene TRBD1, 5 bases. Germline CDR1 is LGHNA and CDR2 is YSLEER. The CDR3 length is 15 residues. The V gene lost 4 bases and the J gene lost 5 bases, with 17 bases spanning the gap.

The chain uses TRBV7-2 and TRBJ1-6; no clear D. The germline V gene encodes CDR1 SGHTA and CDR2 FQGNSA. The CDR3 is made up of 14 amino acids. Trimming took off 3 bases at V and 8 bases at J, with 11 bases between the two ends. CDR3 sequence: CASSFQSPYSPLHF. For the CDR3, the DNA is TGTGCCAGCAGCTTTCAGTCCCCCTATTCACCCCTCCACTTT. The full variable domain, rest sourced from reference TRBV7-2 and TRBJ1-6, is GAGVSQSPSNKVTEKGKDVELRCDPISGHTALYWYRQSLGQGLEFLIYFQGNSAPDKSGLPSDRFSAERTGGSVSTLTIQRTQQEDSAVYLCASSFQSPYSPLHFGNGTRLTVT.

The CDR3 nucleotides are TGCGCCAGCAGCCGGGATTCCACGCCTTACAATGAGCAGTTCTTC. This gives the protein CASSRDSTPYNEQFF. The chain is built from TRBV5-1 and TRBJ2-1; maybe TRBD2 (5 bases). There are 15 residues in the CDR3. The ends were cut back, 4 bases at V and 4 bases at J, with 15 bases in the middle. CDR1 and CDR2 from the germline V gene are SGHRS and YFSETQ.

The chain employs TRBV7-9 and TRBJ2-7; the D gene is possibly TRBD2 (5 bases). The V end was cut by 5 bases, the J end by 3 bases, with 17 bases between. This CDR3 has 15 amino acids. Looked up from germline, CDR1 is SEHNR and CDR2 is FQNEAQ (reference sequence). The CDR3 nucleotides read TGTGCCAGCAGCCCCCGGTCGGGGTCAAGCTACGAGCAGTACTTC. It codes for CASSPRSGSSYEQYF.

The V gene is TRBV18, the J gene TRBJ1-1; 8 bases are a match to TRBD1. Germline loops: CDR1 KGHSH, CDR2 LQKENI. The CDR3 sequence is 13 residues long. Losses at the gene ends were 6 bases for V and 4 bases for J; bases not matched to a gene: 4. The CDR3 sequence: CASSLDRGTEAFF. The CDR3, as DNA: TGTGCCAGCTCGCTCGACAGGGGCACTGAAGCTTTCTTT.

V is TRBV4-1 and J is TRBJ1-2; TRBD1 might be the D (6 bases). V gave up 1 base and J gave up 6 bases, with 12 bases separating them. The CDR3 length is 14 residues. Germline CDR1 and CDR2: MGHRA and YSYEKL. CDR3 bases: TGCGCCAGCAGCCAAGGTTCAGGGGCAGATGGCTACACCTTC. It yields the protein CASSQGSGADGYTF.

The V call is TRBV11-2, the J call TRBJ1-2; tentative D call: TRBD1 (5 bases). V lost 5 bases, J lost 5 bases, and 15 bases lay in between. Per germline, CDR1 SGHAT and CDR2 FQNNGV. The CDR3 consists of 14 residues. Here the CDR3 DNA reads TGTGCCAGCAGCCCGGACACTTCCTATTATGGCTACACCTTC. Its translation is CASSPDTSYYGYTF.

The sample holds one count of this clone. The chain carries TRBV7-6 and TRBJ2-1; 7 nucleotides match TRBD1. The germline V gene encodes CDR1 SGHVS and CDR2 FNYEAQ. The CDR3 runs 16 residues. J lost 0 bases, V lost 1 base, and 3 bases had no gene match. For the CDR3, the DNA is TGTGCCAGCAGCTTAGGAGGGGGCCTCTCCTACAATGAGCAGTTCTTC. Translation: CASSLGGGLSYNEQFF.

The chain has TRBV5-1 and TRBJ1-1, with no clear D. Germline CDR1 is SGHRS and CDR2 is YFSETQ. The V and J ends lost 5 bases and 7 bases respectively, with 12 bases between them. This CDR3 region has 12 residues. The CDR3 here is CASRPGSGEAFF. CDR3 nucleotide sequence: TGCGCCAGCAGACCCGGGAGCGGTGAAGCTTTCTTT.

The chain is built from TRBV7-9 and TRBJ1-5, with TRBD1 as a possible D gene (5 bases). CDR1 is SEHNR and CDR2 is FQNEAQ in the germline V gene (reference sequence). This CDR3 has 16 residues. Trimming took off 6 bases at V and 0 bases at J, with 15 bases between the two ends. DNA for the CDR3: TGTGCCAGCAGATTCGGGGGACGGGATAGCAATCAGCCCCAGCATTTT. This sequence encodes CASRFGGRDSNQPQHF.

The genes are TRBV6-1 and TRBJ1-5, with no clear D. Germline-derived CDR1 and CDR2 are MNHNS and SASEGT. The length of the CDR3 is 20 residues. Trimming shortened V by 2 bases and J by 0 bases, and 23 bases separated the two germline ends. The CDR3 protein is CASSENSFLEGLYSNQPQHF. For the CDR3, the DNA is TGTGCCAGCAGTGAAAATTCGTTTCTGGAGGGCCTTTATAGCAATCAGCCCCAGCATTTT.

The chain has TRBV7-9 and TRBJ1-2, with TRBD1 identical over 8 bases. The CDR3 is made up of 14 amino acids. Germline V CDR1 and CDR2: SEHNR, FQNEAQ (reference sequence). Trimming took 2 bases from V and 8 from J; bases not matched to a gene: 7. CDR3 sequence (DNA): TGTGCCAGCAGCTTATCGACAGGGGCGGAGGGCTACACCTTC. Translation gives CASSLSTGAEGYTF.

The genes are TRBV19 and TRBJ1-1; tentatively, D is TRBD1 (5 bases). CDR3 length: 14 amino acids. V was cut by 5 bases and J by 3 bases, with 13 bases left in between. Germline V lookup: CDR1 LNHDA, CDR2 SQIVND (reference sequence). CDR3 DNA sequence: TGTGCCAGTAGTGGGGGGGGTTTGTACACTGAAGCTTTCTTT. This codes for CASSGGGLYTEAFF.

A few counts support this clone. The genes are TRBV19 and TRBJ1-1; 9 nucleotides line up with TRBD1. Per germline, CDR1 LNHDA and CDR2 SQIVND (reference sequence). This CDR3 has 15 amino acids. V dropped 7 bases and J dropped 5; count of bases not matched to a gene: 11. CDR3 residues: CASTAPGTGWTEAFF. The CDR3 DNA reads TGTGCCAGTACCGCCCCCGGGACAGGGTGGACTGAAGCTTTCTTT.

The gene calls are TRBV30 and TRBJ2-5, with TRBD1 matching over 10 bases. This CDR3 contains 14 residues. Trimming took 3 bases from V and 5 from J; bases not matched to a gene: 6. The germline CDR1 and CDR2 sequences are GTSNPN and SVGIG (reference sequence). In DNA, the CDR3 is TGTGCCTGGAGGCGGACAGGGGGTGAGGAGACCCAGTACTTC. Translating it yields CAWRRTGGEETQYF.

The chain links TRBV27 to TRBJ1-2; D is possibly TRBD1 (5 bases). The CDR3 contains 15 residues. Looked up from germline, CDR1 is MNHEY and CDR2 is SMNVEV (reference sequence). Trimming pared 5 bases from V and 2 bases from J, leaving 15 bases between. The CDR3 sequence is CASSTYGGLNYGYTF. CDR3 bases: TGTGCCAGCAGTACATACGGGGGATTGAACTATGGCTACACCTTC.

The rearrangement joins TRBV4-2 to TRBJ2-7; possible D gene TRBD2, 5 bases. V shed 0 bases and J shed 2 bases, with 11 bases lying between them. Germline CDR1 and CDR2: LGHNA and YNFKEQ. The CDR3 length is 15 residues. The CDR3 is CASSQDLGVTYEQYF. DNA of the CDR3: TGTGCCAGCAGCCAAGACCTCGGGGTAACCTACGAGCAGTACTTC.

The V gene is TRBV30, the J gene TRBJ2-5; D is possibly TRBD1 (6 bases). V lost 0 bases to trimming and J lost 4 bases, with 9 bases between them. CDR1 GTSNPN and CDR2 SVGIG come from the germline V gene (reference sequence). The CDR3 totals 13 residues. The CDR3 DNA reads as TGTGCCTGGAGTGTACGCAGGGGAGAGACCCAGTACTTC. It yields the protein CAWSVRRGETQYF.

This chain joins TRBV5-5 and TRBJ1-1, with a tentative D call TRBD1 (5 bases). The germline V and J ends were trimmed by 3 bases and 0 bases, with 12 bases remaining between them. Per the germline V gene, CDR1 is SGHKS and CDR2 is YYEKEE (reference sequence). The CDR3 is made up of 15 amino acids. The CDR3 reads CASSWTGLLNTEAFF. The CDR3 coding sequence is TGTGCCAGCAGCTGGACGGGACTGCTGAACACTGAAGCTTTCTTT. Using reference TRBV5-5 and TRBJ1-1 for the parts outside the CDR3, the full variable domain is DAGVTQSPTHLIKTRGQQVTLRCSPISGHKSVSWYQQVLGQGPQFIFQYYEKEERGRGNFPDRFSARQFPNYSSELNVNALLLGDSALYLCASSWTGLLNTEAFFGQGTRLTVV.